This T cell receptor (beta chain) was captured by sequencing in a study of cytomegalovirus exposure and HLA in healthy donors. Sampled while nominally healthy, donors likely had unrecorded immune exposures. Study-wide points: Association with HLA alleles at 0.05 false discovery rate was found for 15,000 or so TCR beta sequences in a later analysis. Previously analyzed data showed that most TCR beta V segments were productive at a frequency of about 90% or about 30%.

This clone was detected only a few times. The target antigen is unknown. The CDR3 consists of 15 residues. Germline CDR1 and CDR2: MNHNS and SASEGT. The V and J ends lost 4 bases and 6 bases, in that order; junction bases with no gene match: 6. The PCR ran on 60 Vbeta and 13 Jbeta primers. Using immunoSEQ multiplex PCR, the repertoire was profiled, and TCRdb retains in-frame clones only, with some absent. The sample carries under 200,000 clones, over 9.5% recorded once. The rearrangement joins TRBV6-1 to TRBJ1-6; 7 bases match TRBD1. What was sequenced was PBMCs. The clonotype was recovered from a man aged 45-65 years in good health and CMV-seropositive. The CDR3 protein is CASSVTGPPNSPLHF. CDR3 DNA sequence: TGTGCCAGCAGTGTGACAGGGCCTCCTAATTCACCCCTCCACTTT.